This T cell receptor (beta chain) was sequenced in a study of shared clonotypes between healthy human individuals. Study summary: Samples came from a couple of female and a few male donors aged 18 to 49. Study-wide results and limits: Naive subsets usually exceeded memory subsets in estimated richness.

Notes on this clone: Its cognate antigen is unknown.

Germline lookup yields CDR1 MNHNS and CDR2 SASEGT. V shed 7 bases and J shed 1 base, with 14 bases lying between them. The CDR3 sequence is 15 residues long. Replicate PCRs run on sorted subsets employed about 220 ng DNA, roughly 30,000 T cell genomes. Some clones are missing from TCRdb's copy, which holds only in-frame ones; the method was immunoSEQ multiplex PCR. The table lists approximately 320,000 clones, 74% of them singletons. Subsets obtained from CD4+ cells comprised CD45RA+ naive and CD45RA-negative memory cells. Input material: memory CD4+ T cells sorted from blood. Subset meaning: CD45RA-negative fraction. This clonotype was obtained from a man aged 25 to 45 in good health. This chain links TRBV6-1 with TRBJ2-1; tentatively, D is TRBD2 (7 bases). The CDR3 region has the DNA TGTGCCAGCACAGGCGGGGGCTTGTCCTACAATGAGCAGTTCTTC. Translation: CASTGGGLSYNEQFF.